The subject of this entry is one T cell receptor (beta chain). Antigen: not known. The repertoire was sequenced with immunoSEQ multiplex PCR; TCRdb's copy has only in-frame clones and lacks some. Among tens of thousands of clones listed, around 75% were seen once. The data stem from a study of vaccination effects on CD4 cells after COVID-19. For the study at large: At 16 days and one week before vaccination, two convalescent patients gave samples.

Study findings and constraints: Convalescent patients were scarce, and early post-infection timepoints were absent. Marked clonal contraction was seen late after vaccination (in both infection- and vaccine-induced clones).

Antigen-specific CD4+ T cell clonotypes were called by their expansion after viral peptide-pool culture in ViraFEST. Isolating CD4+ T cells followed around nine days of culture. By PCR, the person was confirmed to have had SARS-CoV-2 infection between March and December 2020. Fresh IL-2-containing medium replaced half the medium on days 3 and 7. CDR3 length equals 14 residues. V lost 2 bases to trimming and J lost 5 bases, with 9 bases between them. The germline gives CDR1 LNHDA, CDR2 SQIVND (reference sequence). The receptor comes from a human donor who had a prior SARS-CoV-2 infection. This specimen consisted of CD4+ T cells from PBMCs cultured with a peptide pool, obtained before COVID-19 vaccination. The rearrangement uses TRBV19 and TRBJ2-2; D possibly corresponds to TRBD1 (5 bases). CDR3 sequence (DNA): TGTGCCAGTAGTATAACCAGGGCGACCGGGGAGCTGTTTTTT. Translated: CASSITRATGELFF.